This T cell receptor (beta chain) was sequenced for a study of blood T cell repertoires in COVID-19. On the study more broadly: The origin of the acute and convalescent COVID-19 samples was the United States, Italy and Spain.

Libraries were prepared by immunoSEQ multiplex PCR; TCRdb keeps only in-frame clonotypes and omits some of them. The table includes 150,000 or so clones, over 70% detected once. This clone occurred many times. CDR3 length equals 15 residues. The V and J ends lost 3 bases and 1 base respectively, with 12 bases between them. Germline V lookup: CDR1 LNHDA, CDR2 SQIVND (reference sequence). The rearrangement joins TRBV19 to TRBJ1-1; perhaps TRBD1 as D (6 bases). The sample consisted of PBMCs or T cells enriched from blood (not recorded which). This TCR derives from a man aged 70-80 years who had been exposed to COVID-19. The CDR3 loop reads CASSMFQGKNTEAFF. The DNA of the CDR3 is TGTGCCAGTAGTATGTTTCAGGGGAAGAACACTGAAGCTTTCTTT.